This T cell receptor beta chain was recorded in a study of blood T cell repertoires in COVID-19. As for the study in general: Specimens from acute and convalescent COVID-19 originated in the United States, Italy and Spain. Sample material is recorded as cDNA or gDNA derived from T cells, B-cell-depleted T cells, or PBMCs.

Authors' data handling: Reference gene primer amplification in the assay estimated nucleated cell counts. Profiling relied on immunoSEQ multiplex PCR, and the TCRdb table lists in-frame clones only, not all of them. The DNA gave D and trimming, while V, J and clone size come from that table. The table lists approximately 46,000 clones, approximately 87% of them singletons, with approximately 12% in the top ten. CDR1 is DFQATT, CDR2 SNEGSKA, per germline (reference sequence). J lost 2 bases, V lost 3 bases, and 7 bases had no gene match. This CDR3 region has 17 residues. The TCR sequence derives from a human donor in a cohort sampled during active COVID-19. Sequenced input: peripheral blood. The chain is built from TRBV20-1 and TRBJ2-7; the match to TRBD2 covers 16 bases. The CDR3 sequence is CSASPPGTSGGAYEQYF. The CDR3 DNA sequence: TGCAGTGCTAGTCCTCCAGGGACTAGCGGGGGGGCCTACGAGCAGTACTTC.